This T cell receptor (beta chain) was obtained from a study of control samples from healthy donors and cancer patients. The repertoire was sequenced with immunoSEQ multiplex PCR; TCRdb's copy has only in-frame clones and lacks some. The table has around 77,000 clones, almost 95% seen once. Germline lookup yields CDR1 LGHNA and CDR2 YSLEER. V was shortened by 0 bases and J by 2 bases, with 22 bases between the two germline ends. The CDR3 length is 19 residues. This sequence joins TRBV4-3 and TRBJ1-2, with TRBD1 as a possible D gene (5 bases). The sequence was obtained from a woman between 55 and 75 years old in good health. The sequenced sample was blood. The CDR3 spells CASSQDYRAQIGGNYGYTF. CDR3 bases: TGCGCCAGCAGCCAAGATTATCGCGCTCAAATTGGGGGGAACTATGGCTACACCTTC.